This T cell receptor beta chain was obtained from a study of OX40 agonist ivuxolimab in advanced cancers. Across the whole study: Participants could have had prior anti-PD-1, anti-PD-L1 or anti-CTLA-4 therapy, and roughly 39% had some.

Generated by immunoSEQ multiplex PCR, the TCRdb table keeps only in-frame clones and is missing some. The repertoire holds more than 85,000 clones, with roughly 90% as singletons. Germline-derived CDR1 and CDR2 are MDHEN and SYDVKM. The CDR3 extends over 16 amino acids. V was cut by 5 bases and J by 2 bases, with 17 bases left in between. The material was CD4+ or CD8+ T cells sorted from blood, obtained in a trial of the OX40 agonist ivuxolimab. This receptor was taken from an adult with an advanced solid tumor such as melanoma, head and neck, liver or kidney cancer. This chain uses TRBV28 with TRBJ2-3; possible D gene TRBD2, 5 bases. The chain's CDR3 is CASSPSPGFTTDTQYF. Here the CDR3 DNA reads TGTGCCAGCAGTCCATCTCCGGGGTTCACCACAGATACGCAGTATTTT.